What follows is one T cell receptor beta chain and its context. Its matching antigen is unknown. Mouse germline and gene names are used. The CDR3 extends 4 residues past the end of the read, so its final part is completed from the germline J gene. This record belongs to a study of CD8+ T cells in alopecia areata. Looking at the study overall: Approximately 6-11-week-old female C3H/HeJ mice were grafted with skin from spontaneously alopecic roughly 6-12-month-old C3H/HeJ graft donors. Regarding the study as a whole: It was lesional scalp, especially alopecia totalis/universalis, that showed higher clonality than normal scalp. Sequencing of scalp tissue also captures the resident alphabeta T cells of normal skin.

It was cDNA, reverse transcribed from extracted RNA, that served as the sequencing template. Sequencing used immunoSEQ multiplex PCR; TCRdb keeps in-frame clones, though not all of them. The record shows around 100,000 clones for this sample, with no singletons present. The V gene's germline CDR1 is MNHDT and CDR2 YYDKIL. Trimming took 1 base from V and 2 from J; bases not matched to a gene: 4. This CDR3 has 16 residues. This sequence joins TRBV17 and TRBJ2-1; 8 bases line up with TRBD1. Sequencing input: lesional skin. The origin of this receptor is a C3H/HeJ mouse with alopecia areata. The strain's MHC type: H2-k. The CDR3 bases that were read are TGTGCTAGCAGTAGAGGCCCGACAGGGGACTATGCT. Amino acids: CASSRGPTGDYA. The entire CDR3 sequence reads CASSRGPTGDYAEQFF.